The sequence of this T cell receptor beta chain was determined in a study of blood T cell repertoires in COVID-19. The V end was cut by 4 bases, the J end by 3 bases, with 3 bases between. Germline V gene sequence: CDR1 SGHTA, CDR2 FQGNSA. The CDR3 has 12 residues. The sample holds a few counts of this clone. Other DNA variants within this sample encode the same CDR3. Profiling relied on immunoSEQ multiplex PCR, and the TCRdb table lists in-frame clones only, not all of them. The data show approximately 90,000 clones, over 70% seen once. Sequencing used peripheral blood. J is TRBJ2-2 and V is TRBV7-2; D remains ambiguous. This sequence was found in a man aged 60 to 69 with acute or convalescent COVID-19. The DNA for the CDR3 is TGTGCCAGCAGCTCCGACACCGGGGAGCTGTTTTTT. It codes for CASSSDTGELFF. The full variable domain, completed using reference TRBV7-2 and TRBJ2-2, is GAGVSQSPSNKVTEKGKDVELRCDPISGHTALYWYRQSLGQGLEFLIYFQGNSAPDKSGLPSDRFSAERTGGSVSTLTIQRTQQEDSAVYLCASSSDTGELFFGEGSRLTVL.